Below are 23 T cell receptor beta chains sequenced from a single sample in a study of cytomegalovirus exposure and HLA in healthy donors. PCR amplification relied on 60 Vbeta primers (plus 13 Jbeta primers). Sequencing was performed with immunoSEQ multiplex PCR; in TCRdb, only in-frame clones are kept and a portion is missing. The sample has about 140,000 clones; roughly 80% are singletons. Sequencing input: PBMCs. These receptors came from a man in his forties in good health and CMV-seropositive.

This clone was detected only a few times. The J gene is TRBJ2-7, the V gene TRBV5-1; 7 bases align to TRBD2. The trim removed 4 bases at V and 2 bases at J, leaving 15 bases unmatched. CDR1 SGHRS and CDR2 YFSETQ come from the germline V gene. The CDR3 spans 17 residues. The CDR3 loop is CASSPRAVSSGTYEQYF. The CDR3 DNA is TGCGCCAGCAGCCCCCGGGCCGTTAGCAGCGGGACCTACGAGCAGTACTTC. Together with reference TRBV5-1 and TRBJ2-7, the CDR3 gives the full variable domain: KAGVTQTPRYLIKTRGQQVTLSCSPISGHRSVSWYQQTPGQGLQFLFEYFSETQRNKGNFPGRFSGRQFSNSRSEMNVSTLELGDSALYLCASSPRAVSSGTYEQYFGPGTRLTVT.

The chain uses TRBV7-9 and TRBJ1-1; D possibly corresponds to TRBD1 (6 bases). This CDR3 has 15 residues. CDR1 SEHNR and CDR2 FQNEAQ come from the germline V gene (reference sequence). Trimming removed 2 bases at V and 5 bases at J, with 15 bases between. Written as DNA, the CDR3 is TGTGCCAGCAGCTTACGGTCTCAGGGGCCGACTGAAGCTTTCTTT. Its protein product is CASSLRSQGPTEAFF.

This chain joins TRBV15 and TRBJ2-7, with 8 bases that match TRBD1. The CDR3 covers 14 residues. The junction had 9 bases not matched to a gene; V was cut back by 5 bases and J by 6 bases. Germline CDR1 LNHNV, CDR2 YYDKDF (reference sequence). CDR3 nucleotides: TGTGCCACCAGCCCGACAGGGGCGAGGGGCGAGCAGTACTTC. Translation: CATSPTGARGEQYF.

The chain employs TRBV6-1 and TRBJ1-5; D not resolved. CDR3 length: 15 residues. Germline V gene lookup returns CDR1 MNHNS and CDR2 SASEGT. V shed 6 bases and J shed 1 base, with 13 bases lying between them. The CDR3 protein is CASSPYGASNQPQHF. In nucleotides, the CDR3 is TGTGCCAGCAGCCCTTACGGAGCGAGCAATCAGCCCCAGCATTTT.

The chain links TRBV10-3 to TRBJ2-7; the match to TRBD2 covers 7 bases. Germline-derived CDR1 and CDR2 are ENHRY and SYGVKD. The CDR3 consists of 15 residues. Trimming cost V 10 bases and J 0 bases; bases outside gene matches: 12. Here the CDR3 reads CATGDVGGSSYEQYF. CDR3 DNA sequence: TGTGCCACGGGGGACGTGGGGGGGAGCTCCTACGAGCAGTACTTC.

The rearrangement links TRBV5-1 to TRBJ2-5; no clear D gene. Germline V CDR1 and CDR2: SGHRS, YFSETQ. This CDR3 is built from 12 residues. Trimming stripped 4 bases from V and 3 bases from J, with 7 bases between. The CDR3 region has the DNA TGCGCCAGCAGCCTCGGTAAAGAGACCCAGTACTTC. As protein: CASSLGKETQYF.

The J gene is TRBJ2-5, the V gene TRBV29-1, with D possibly matching TRBD1 (7 bases). Trimming took off 3 bases at V and 5 bases at J, with 22 bases between the two ends. CDR3 size: 16 residues. CDR1 SQVTM and CDR2 ANQGSEA come from the germline V gene. CDR3: CSVESSETGSWETQYF. The CDR3 nucleotides are TGCAGCGTTGAGTCTAGCGAGACAGGGAGTTGGGAGACCCAGTACTTC. Looking up the rest from reference TRBV29-1 and TRBJ2-5 gives the full variable domain: SAVISQKPSRDICQRGTSLTIQCQVDSQVTMMFWYRQQPGQSLTLIATANQGSEATYESGFVIDKFPISRPNLTFSTLTVSNMSPEDSSIYLCSVESSETGSWETQYFGPGTRLLVL.

The chain's CDR3 is CASSGRLGDRVAGANVLTF. As DNA, the CDR3 is TGTGCCAGCAGCGGGCGACTTGGGGACAGGGTTGCAGGGGCCAACGTCCTGACTTTC. The J gene is TRBJ2-6, the V gene TRBV14; the match to TRBD1 covers 9 bases. Germline trimming cut 5 bases from V and 4 bases from J; bases unmatched to any gene: 15. Per germline, CDR1 SGHDN and CDR2 FVKESK. CDR3 length: 19 amino acids.

The J gene is TRBJ1-5, the V gene TRBV5-6; 7 bases agree with TRBD1. The CDR3 spans 15 residues. Looked up from germline, CDR1 is SGHDT and CDR2 is YYEEEE. The V and J ends lost 3 bases and 7 bases, in that order; junction bases with no gene match: 10. CDR3 region: CASSSFDRVEQPQHF. The CDR3 DNA follows: TGTGCCAGCAGCTCTTTTGACAGGGTTGAACAGCCCCAGCATTTT.

The gene calls are TRBV5-4 and TRBJ1-2; unclear D gene. Trimming took off 0 bases at V and 5 bases at J, with 14 bases between the two ends. CDR1 and CDR2 (germline): SGHNT, YYREEE (reference sequence). The CDR3 extends over 15 amino acids. CDR3 in amino acids: CASSLAGRVAYGYTF. The CDR3 nucleotides read TGTGCCAGCAGCTTGGCTGGAAGAGTAGCGTATGGCTACACCTTC.

The V gene is TRBV5-4, the J gene TRBJ2-6; 11 bases line up with TRBD1. CDR1 and CDR2 from the germline V gene are SGHNT and YYREEE (reference sequence). J was trimmed by 3 bases and V by 4 bases; bases with no gene match: 3. CDR3 size: 16 residues. In DNA, the CDR3 is TGTGCCAGCAGCGAGGGACAGGGGGTTGGGGCCAACGTCCTGACTTTC. Its protein is CASSEGQGVGANVLTF.

This chain connects TRBV30 to TRBJ2-1, with 9 positions matching TRBD2. Trimming cost V 4 bases and J 2 bases; bases outside gene matches: 9. The CDR3 sequence is 16 residues long. The germline gives CDR1 GTSNPN, CDR2 SVGIG (reference sequence). CDR3 sequence (DNA): TGTGCCTGGACCCGCGGACTAGCGCAACCCTACAATGAGCAGTTCTTC. The encoded protein is CAWTRGLAQPYNEQFF. The whole variable domain, filled in from reference TRBV30 and TRBJ2-1, reads SQTIHQWPATLVQPVGSPLSLECTVEGTSNPNLYWYRQAAGRGLQLLFYSVGIGQISSEVPQNLSASRPQDRQFILSSKKLLLSDSGFYLCAWTRGLAQPYNEQFFGPGTRLTVL.

The chain recombines TRBV25-1 with TRBJ1-1, with 10 bases fitting TRBD1. The CDR3 contains 15 residues. Looked up from germline, CDR1 is MGHDK and CDR2 is SYGVNS. The V segment lost 5 bases and the J segment 3 bases; nucleotides outside the gene matches: 6. Here the CDR3 DNA reads TGTGCCAGCAGTAAAACGACAGGGGGCTACACTGAAGCTTTCTTT. It specifies CASSKTTGGYTEAFF.

The chain joins TRBV11-1 to TRBJ1-1; D gene unclear. There are 12 residues in the CDR3. The V end lost 5 bases, the J end lost 11 bases, and 15 bases lay between the germline ends. Germline values: CDR1 SGHAT, CDR2 FQDESV (reference sequence). DNA of the CDR3: TGTGCCAGCAGCACCCGATCGGCGGGCGCTTTCTTT. Its translation: CASSTRSAGAFF.

The J gene is TRBJ2-3, the V gene TRBV5-6, with 8 bases that match TRBD1. The germline V gene has CDR1 SGHDT and CDR2 YYEEEE. Trimming removed 4 bases from V and 1 base from J; junction bases left unmatched: 5. This CDR3 comprises 15 residues. The CDR3 nucleotides read TGTGCCAGCAGCCCGGACAGGGTCGGCACAGATACGCAGTATTTT. Amino acid sequence: CASSPDRVGTDTQYF.

As regards this clone: One end of the junction varies from germline; a read error may be responsible. Other DNA sequences in this sample translate to the same CDR3. The gene calls are TRBV4-1 and TRBJ2-3; perhaps TRBD2 as D (5 bases). This CDR3 region has 16 residues. The V gene's germline CDR1 is MGHRA and CDR2 YSYEKL. The CDR3 spells CASSQDRGSFTDTQYF. The CDR3 DNA reads as TGCGCCAGCAGTCAAGATCGAGGGTCTTTCACAGATACGCAGTATTTT.

The rearrangement joins TRBV30 to TRBJ2-7; 12 bases fit TRBD2. The ends lost 4 bases at V and 2 bases at J; junction bases unmatched: 3. This CDR3 region has 14 residues. In germline, CDR1 is GTSNPN, CDR2 SVGIG (reference sequence). CDR3 sequence: CAWKGLAGPYEQYF. Written as DNA, the CDR3 is TGTGCCTGGAAGGGACTAGCGGGCCCCTACGAGCAGTACTTC.

This clone appeared a single time. CDR3 sequence reads: CASSPTGMVGELFF. Here the CDR3 DNA reads TGCGCCAGCAGCCCGACAGGGATGGTCGGGGAGCTGTTTTTT. The gene calls are TRBV4-3 and TRBJ2-2; 7 bases line up with TRBD1. V shed 4 bases and J 7 bases; nucleotides not matched to a gene: 6. This CDR3 comprises 14 residues. Per the germline V gene, CDR1 is LGHNA and CDR2 is YSLEER.

This chain joins TRBV19 and TRBJ1-5; TRBD1 agrees at 7 bases. The CDR3 extends over 14 amino acids. V gave up 8 bases and J gave up 4 bases; unmatched junction bases: 8. Germline-derived CDR1 and CDR2 are LNHDA and SQIVND (reference sequence). The CDR3 DNA reads TGTGCCAGTCGAGACAGGGATGTTAATCAGCCCCAGCATTTT. It translates to CASRDRDVNQPQHF.

The chain couples TRBV6-4 to TRBJ2-5, with 9 bases matching TRBD1. The DNA matches TRBJ2-7 better at its end, which makes the J call doubtful. CDR3 length: 15 residues. Germline lookup yields CDR1 MRHNA and CDR2 SNTAGT. The DNA of the CDR3 is TGTGCCAGCAGCAACAGGGACAGGGAGTCCTACGAGCAGTACTTC. Protein sequence: CASSNRDRESYEQYF.

This chain connects TRBV19 to TRBJ1-4; D is perhaps TRBD1 (5 bases). Germline loops: CDR1 LNHDA, CDR2 SQIVND (reference sequence). CDR3 length: 15 amino acids. The germline V and J ends were trimmed by 5 bases and 3 bases, with 13 bases remaining between them. The DNA of the CDR3 is TGTGCCAGTAGTGTCTCCAGGGCGGCTAATGAAAAACTGTTTTTT. Residues: CASSVSRAANEKLFF. Using reference TRBV19 and TRBJ1-4 for the parts outside the CDR3, the full variable domain is DGGITQSPKYLFRKEGQNVTLSCEQNLNHDAMYWYRQDPGQGLRLIYYSQIVNDFQKGDIAEGYSVSREKKESFPLTVTSAQKNPTAFYLCASSVSRAANEKLFFGSGTQLSVL.

This chain links TRBV10-1 with TRBJ2-2; D unresolved. The V end was cut by 0 bases, the J end by 4 bases, with 3 bases between. The CDR3 totals 13 residues. Germline V gene data show CDR1 as WNHNN and CDR2 as SYGVQD (reference sequence). The CDR3 protein is CASSESSTGELFF. CDR3 coding DNA: TGCGCCAGCAGTGAGTCGAGCACCGGGGAGCTGTTTTTT.

This chain links TRBV19 with TRBJ2-2; the match to TRBD2 covers 11 bases. Germline V gives CDR1 LNHDA, CDR2 SQIVND (reference sequence). The V gene end was trimmed by 5 bases and the J gene end by 16 bases; junction bases not matched to a gene: 15. There are 15 residues in the CDR3. CDR3 region: CASSARTILAGVEFF. DNA for the CDR3: TGTGCCAGTAGTGCTCGTACTATACTAGCGGGAGTAGAGTTTTTT.